This TCR beta chain was identified during a study of beta chain features in type 1 diabetes. Study-level points and caveats: Insertions were fewer and deletions more numerous at VDJ junctions in type 1 diabetes patients. Any role of HLA type in TCRB rearrangement remained unresolved here.

This clone was seen only a few times. The target antigen is unknown. This CDR3 contains 14 residues. Trimming stripped 6 bases from V and 5 bases from J, with 17 bases between. From germline, CDR1 is MNHEY and CDR2 SVGAGI. The authors reverse transcribed all of the isolated RNA, so sequencing captured expressed TCRB transcripts. Produced via immunoSEQ multiplex PCR; TCRdb's table is partial and in-frame only. The data contain some 900,000 clones, about 17% of them seen just once; the ten biggest clones take up about 0.025%. The sequence was obtained from a woman between 18 and 30 years old in good health. Sequences were obtained from naive CD4+ T cells from blood. The chain links TRBV6-5 to TRBJ2-7, with D perhaps assigned TRBD1 or TRBD2 (5 bases each). The CDR3 nucleotides read TGTGCCAGCAGCCTGGGGACCCAGGTGGACGAGCAGTACTTC. This gives the protein CASSLGTQVDEQYF.